This T cell receptor beta chain emerged from a study of cytomegalovirus exposure and HLA in healthy donors. PCR was performed using 60 Vbeta and 13 Jbeta primers. Libraries were prepared by immunoSEQ multiplex PCR; TCRdb keeps only in-frame clonotypes and omits some of them. Its table lists 100,000 or so clones. The study, taken as a whole, reports: TCR beta sequences reportedly predicted most subjects' HLA-A and HLA-B alleles accurately. A later analysis associated under 20,000 TCR beta sequences with HLA alleles at a 0.05 false discovery rate.

On this clone itself: The antigen is unknown.

The sequence came from a woman aged 25 to 39 in good health and CMV-seronegative. Sequencing was carried out using PBMCs.

The CDR3 DNA follows: TGTGCCAGCAGCGAAGCCCCGGGGGACACCATATATTTT. It codes for CASSEAPGDTIYF. The chain joins TRBV7-2 to TRBJ1-3; TRBD1 is a possible D gene (5 bases). Trimming took 5 bases from V and 8 from J, leaving 13 bases between them. This CDR3 is built from 13 residues. Germline V CDR1 and CDR2: SGHTA, FQGNSA.